This TCR beta chain stems from a study of blood T cell repertoires in COVID-19. For the study at large: COVID-19 samples, acute and convalescent, were from the United States, Italy and Spain. PBMCs, B-cell-depleted T cells, or T cells were the source of the cDNA or gDNA that made up the material.

V shed 0 bases and J shed 7 bases, with 19 bases lying between them. The CDR3 contains 18 residues. Germline CDR1 and CDR2: LGHNA and YSLEER. Per the study methods: Estimation of nucleated cell counts was performed using reference gene primer amplification. The data were produced by immunoSEQ multiplex PCR, yet TCRdb's version contains in-frame clones alone and is incomplete. The DNA gave D and trimming, while V, J and clone size come from that table. The sample includes approximately 150,000 clones, 84% seen only once; the top ten take more than 5.5%. The chain is built from TRBV4-3 and TRBJ1-6; the D gene is possibly TRBD1 (6 bases). Sequencing used peripheral blood. This clonotype was sampled from a woman in her 50s in a cohort sampled during active or convalescent COVID-19. The CDR3 here is CASSQDLPRGGYNSPLHF. CDR3 sequence (DNA): TGCGCCAGCAGCCAAGATCTCCCGCGGGGGGGCTACAATTCACCCCTCCACTTT.